Each of the 25 T cell receptor beta chains below was sequenced from the same sample in a study of radiotherapy plus CTLA-4 blockade in lung cancer. Profiled with immunoSEQ multiplex PCR; TCRdb holds only in-frame clones, not every one. The table shows tens of thousands of clones, with around 80% occurring only once. The sample was peripheral blood, taken from a patient treated with radiotherapy plus ipilimumab. These receptors were taken from a human donor with non-small cell lung cancer who had stable disease on radiotherapy plus ipilimumab.

This sequence joins TRBV2 and TRBJ1-5; TRBD1 might be the D (5 bases). V was cut by 2 bases and J by 6 bases, with 14 bases left in between. The CDR3 totals 15 residues. CDR1 is SNHLY, CDR2 FYNNEI, per germline. The CDR3 spells CASSEQGTLIQPQHF. The DNA for the CDR3 is TGTGCCAGCAGTGAACAGGGTACCCTTATTCAGCCCCAGCATTTT.

The chain recombines TRBV5-1 with TRBJ2-5; TRBD2 aligns across 10 bases. The V and J ends lost 0 bases and 7 bases, in that order; junction bases with no gene match: 9. This CDR3 has 16 amino acids. Germline-derived CDR1 and CDR2 are SGHRS and YFSETQ. As DNA, the CDR3 is TGCGCCAGCAGCTTGGAGTCTAGCGGGAGCCTAGGGACCCAGTACTTC. Translated, it gives CASSLESSGSLGTQYF.

This clone was seen a single time. This chain joins TRBV28 and TRBJ1-1; D might be TRBD1 (6 bases). Looked up from germline, CDR1 is MDHEN and CDR2 is SYDVKM. V lost 1 base and J 5 bases, leaving 14 bases between the germline ends. The CDR3 is 15 amino acids. CDR3: CASSLSGGPGTEAFF. CDR3 coding DNA: TGTGCCAGCAGTTTATCCGGGGGGCCGGGGACTGAAGCTTTCTTT.

The CDR3 DNA is TGTGCCAGTAGTATTATACCTCAGGGGCCACAGCCCCAGCATTTT. As protein: CASSIIPQGPQPQHF. The chain joins TRBV19 to TRBJ1-5, with D possibly matching TRBD1 (6 bases). The CDR3 totals 15 residues. Germline loops: CDR1 LNHDA, CDR2 SQIVND (reference sequence). The V end was cut by 3 bases, the J end by 7 bases, with 16 bases between.

The chain links TRBV14 to TRBJ2-5, with a possible D match to TRBD2 (6 bases). V lost 4 bases to trimming and J lost 4 bases, with 13 bases between them. Germline V gives CDR1 SGHDN, CDR2 FVKESK. The CDR3 covers 14 residues. The CDR3 loop reads CASSPSWGGETQYF. The CDR3 DNA reads as TGTGCCAGCAGCCCTAGCTGGGGAGGAGAGACCCAGTACTTC.

The V gene is TRBV10-1, the J gene TRBJ1-1; a possible D gene is TRBD1 (5 bases). The CDR3 has 14 amino acids. The V and J ends lost 4 bases and 7 bases respectively, with 16 bases between them. Germline V gives CDR1 WNHNN, CDR2 SYGVQD (reference sequence). The CDR3 DNA reads as TGCGCCAGCAGTGTGGGGGGATCGGGGATTGAAGCTTTCTTT. This codes for CASSVGGSGIEAFF.

J is TRBJ2-5 and V is TRBV5-6; unclear D gene. Germline V gives CDR1 SGHDT, CDR2 YYEEEE. With 2 bases removed from V and 4 bases from J, the gap between germline ends came to 12 bases. The length of the CDR3 is 14 residues. CDR3 residues: CASSFPLRRETQYF. The CDR3 coding sequence is TGTGCCAGCAGCTTCCCCTTAAGGAGAGAGACCCAGTACTTC.

The chain joins TRBV25-1 to TRBJ1-2, with D possibly TRBD1 on 5 matching bases. Germline V gene lookup returns CDR1 MGHDK and CDR2 SYGVNS. Between the trimmed V and J ends, which lost 3 bases and 1 base, there was a span of 15 bases. The CDR3 is 16 amino acids. This CDR3 reads CASSELVTDYNYGYTF. The CDR3, as DNA: TGTGCCAGCAGTGAGCTCGTGACAGACTATAACTATGGCTACACCTTC.

V usage is TRBV2 and J usage is TRBJ1-1; the match to TRBD1 covers 8 bases. CDR3 length: 15 amino acids. CDR1 SNHLY and CDR2 FYNNEI come from the germline V gene. V was pared by 7 bases and J by 8 bases, with 15 bases of the junction left unmatched. DNA for the CDR3: TGTGCCAGCAAGGAGGGACAGGACAGATTTTGGGAAGCTTTCTTT. As protein: CASKEGQDRFWEAFF.

The gene calls are TRBV27 and TRBJ2-1; 9 bases line up with TRBD2. With 6 bases clipped from V and 9 bases from J, the junction kept 6 bases outside the gene matches. Germline V lookup: CDR1 MNHEY, CDR2 SMNVEV (reference sequence). The CDR3 contains 13 residues. The CDR3 is CASRPSGVFEQFF. CDR3 DNA: TGTGCCAGCAGACCTAGCGGGGTCTTTGAGCAGTTCTTC.

This chain joins TRBV6-1 and TRBJ1-2, with D unresolved. V was clipped by 2 bases and J by 4 bases, with 5 bases between them. Per germline, CDR1 MNHNS and CDR2 SASEGT. There are 12 residues in the CDR3. The CDR3 DNA is TGTGCCAGCAGTGAATCTCGCTATGGCTACACCTTC. Protein sequence: CASSESRYGYTF.

This clone was observed once. This chain uses TRBV13 with TRBJ1-1, with D uncertain. CDR3 length equals 13 residues. The germline V gene has CDR1 PRHDT and CDR2 FYEKMQ (reference sequence). V dropped 0 bases and J dropped 1 base, with 3 bases sitting between them. The CDR3: CASSLGGNTEAFF. The CDR3 coding sequence is TGTGCCAGCAGCTTAGGGGGGAACACTGAAGCTTTCTTT. Complete variable domain (other parts from reference TRBV13 and TRBJ1-1): AAGVIQSPRHLIKEKRETATLKCYPIPRHDTVYWYQQGPGQDPQFLISFYEKMQSDKGSIPDRFSAQQFSDYHSELNMSSLELGDSALYFCASSLGGNTEAFFGQGTRLTVV.

The V and J genes are TRBV5-1 and TRBJ2-7; tentative D call: TRBD2 (5 bases). Trimming left V 0 bases short and J 2 bases short, with 9 bases between. CDR1 is SGHRS and CDR2 is YFSETQ in the germline V gene. This CDR3 has 14 residues. CDR3 residues: CASSLGSGTYEQYV. Here the CDR3 DNA reads TGCGCCAGCAGCTTGGGGTCGGGAACCTACGAGCAGTACGTC.

The J gene is TRBJ1-2, the V gene TRBV10-1; D uncertain. The CDR3 is made up of 13 amino acids. The germline gives CDR1 WNHNN, CDR2 SYGVQD (reference sequence). V was pared by 4 bases and J by 2 bases, with 8 bases between. DNA of the CDR3: TGCGCCAGCAGTGGCGGAGCCAACTATGGCTACACCTTC. Translated, it gives CASSGGANYGYTF.

This rearrangement joins TRBV4-3 to TRBJ2-3; 10 nucleotides agree with TRBD2. The CDR3 contains 19 residues. Losses at the gene ends were 0 bases for V and 0 bases for J; bases not matched to a gene: 9. Germline lookup yields CDR1 LGHNA and CDR2 YSLEER. The CDR3 DNA follows: TGCGCCAGCAGCCAAGAGGGAAATAGCGGGGGGCTAAGCACAGATACGCAGTATTTT. It codes for CASSQEGNSGGLSTDTQYF.

This sequence joins TRBV27 and TRBJ2-2; 9 bases fit TRBD1. The V gene's germline CDR1 is MNHEY and CDR2 SMNVEV (reference sequence). J gave up 4 bases and V 6 bases, and 9 bases lay outside the gene matches. The CDR3 contains 16 residues. CDR3 DNA: TGTGCCAGCAGGGGACAGGGAATAGGGGGCACCGGGGAGCTGTTTTTT. It yields the protein CASRGQGIGGTGELFF.

The chain links TRBV27 to TRBJ1-5; possibly TRBD1 for D (5 bases). The germline V gene encodes CDR1 MNHEY and CDR2 SMNVEV (reference sequence). V lost 3 bases and J 7 bases, leaving 13 bases between the germline ends. This CDR3 comprises 14 residues. CDR3 sequence (DNA): TGTGCCAGCAGTTTTCGGCAGGGAGGCCAGCCCCAGCATTTT. Translating it yields CASSFRQGGQPQHF.

This chain joins TRBV4-1 and TRBJ2-1; D gene unclear. Trimming cost V 0 bases and J 2 bases, with 8 bases left between them. Germline values: CDR1 MGHRA, CDR2 YSYEKL. The CDR3 covers 15 residues. The CDR3 sequence: CASSQDVSAYNEQFF. The CDR3 DNA follows: TGCGCCAGCAGCCAAGATGTGTCGGCCTACAATGAGCAGTTCTTC.

The genes are TRBV6-1 and TRBJ1-2; the match to TRBD1 covers 8 bases. Trimming at V came to 5 bases and at J to 8 bases, leaving 7 bases not matched to a gene. The germline V gene has CDR1 MNHNS and CDR2 SASEGT. This CDR3 contains 13 residues. The CDR3, as DNA: TGTGCCAGCAGTACCTCAGGGGGCCGGGGCTACACCTTC. Amino acid sequence: CASSTSGGRGYTF.

CDR3: CASNPTEKETQYF. CDR3 coding DNA: TGCGCCAGCAACCCGACAGAGAAAGAGACCCAGTACTTC. The V and J genes are TRBV5-1 and TRBJ2-5; D possibly corresponds to TRBD1 (5 bases). V was shortened by 6 bases and J by 3 bases, with 12 bases between the two germline ends. The CDR3 length is 13 residues. Germline-derived CDR1 and CDR2 are SGHRS and YFSETQ.

This chain links TRBV7-9 with TRBJ1-1; D is possibly TRBD1 (5 bases). V was shortened by 2 bases and J by 1 base, with 8 bases between the two germline ends. CDR1 SEHNR and CDR2 FQNEAQ come from the germline V gene (reference sequence). The CDR3 is 14 residues long. The CDR3 is CASSLWGENTEAFF. The CDR3 region has the DNA TGTGCCAGCAGCTTATGGGGGGAGAACACTGAAGCTTTCTTT.

This chain links TRBV28 with TRBJ1-2; 8 bases align to TRBD1. CDR3 length: 15 amino acids. Germline V gene sequence: CDR1 MDHEN, CDR2 SYDVKM. The V gene end was trimmed by 6 bases and the J gene end by 7 bases; junction bases not matched to a gene: 13. In DNA form, the CDR3 reads TGTGCCAGCAGAAAGACAGGGGTGTTAAGTGGTGGCTACACCTTC. It encodes CASRKTGVLSGGYTF.

This clone was observed a handful of times. The J gene is TRBJ2-2, the V gene TRBV6-6; D is ambiguous. There are 14 residues in the CDR3. Per germline, CDR1 MNHNY and CDR2 SVGAGI (reference sequence). Trimming took off 7 bases at V and 0 bases at J, with 9 bases between the two ends. The CDR3 DNA reads TGTGCCAGCAAGTCTTATCCGAACACCGGGGAGCTGTTTTTT. Its protein product is CASKSYPNTGELFF.

The chain carries TRBV2 and TRBJ2-5; tentative D call: TRBD1 (6 bases). The CDR3 has 13 amino acids. The ends were cut back, 10 bases at V and 2 bases at J, with 14 bases in the middle. Germline V CDR1 and CDR2: SNHLY, FYNNEI. CDR3 loop: CATTKDRQETQYF. CDR3 bases: TGTGCCACCACCAAGGACAGACAAGAGACCCAGTACTTC.

The genes are TRBV7-2 and TRBJ2-7, with 7 bases that match TRBD1. Germline V gene data show CDR1 as SGHTA and CDR2 as FQGNSA. J gave up 0 bases and V 5 bases, and 10 bases lay outside the gene matches. The CDR3 has 16 residues. The CDR3 spells CASSPGPDRFSYEQYF. As DNA, the CDR3 is TGTGCCAGCAGCCCAGGGCCGGACAGGTTCTCCTACGAGCAGTACTTC.